Included here is one T cell receptor beta chain sequence, with context. Its specificity is not known. Using immunoSEQ multiplex PCR, the repertoire was profiled, and TCRdb retains in-frame clones only, with some absent. The sample presents roughly 35,000 clones, none singletons. The data are from a study of T cells after posttransplantation cyclophosphamide. Study-wide points: Recipient CMV seropositivity and CMV reactivation strongly tracked TRB clonality. TRB overlap between skin or GI tissue T cells and blood was limited.

V lost 4 bases and J lost 5, with 14 bases in between. The CDR3 runs to 14 residues. Germline CDR1 and CDR2: LNHNV and YYDKDF (reference sequence). The sequence was collected from a girl aged 5-17 years in good health, CMV-negative, and a related stem cell transplant donor. The chain links TRBV15 to TRBJ1-2; unclear D gene. The sequenced material came from PBMCs. DNA of the CDR3: TGTGCCACCAGCACAGAACAGCTTCGGTATGGCTACACCTTC. This codes for CATSTEQLRYGYTF.